This T cell receptor beta chain stems from a study of cytomegalovirus exposure and HLA in healthy donors. Study-wide findings and caveats: TCR beta chains numbering some 160 were designated cytomegalovirus-associated. In a later analysis, parvovirus B19, influenza, CMV and Epstein-Barr virus appeared linked to several top co-occurrence clusters. Being productive about 87% or about 30% of the time was typical of most TCR beta V segments in an earlier analysis. Follow-up analysis later connected one missense variant in DCLRE1C with trimming of TCR beta V- and J-genes.

Germline CDR1 reads SQVTM; CDR2 reads ANQGSEA. The CDR3 is made up of 12 amino acids. Unmatched junction bases numbered 0, after V lost 4 bases and J lost 7 bases. PCR involved 60 Vbeta and 13 Jbeta primers. Assay used: immunoSEQ multiplex PCR; TCRdb lists only in-frame clones, some missing. The sample carries more than 85,000 clones, roughly 15% recorded once. This clone was recorded a few times. What it recognizes is unknown. The TCR was taken from a female donor in good health and CMV-seronegative. Sample: PBMCs. The chain uses TRBV29-1 and TRBJ2-7, with 14 bases matching TRBD2. The CDR3 region has the DNA TGCAGCGTTGGGACTAGCGGGAGGGAGCAGTACTTC. It encodes CSVGTSGREQYF.